This TCR beta chain was documented in a study of CD8+ T cells in alopecia areata. Whole-study findings and limits: Mice showed TCR sharing more clearly than patients did, possibly owing to HLA.

As for this clone: Antigen unknown.

CDR1 SNHLY and CDR2 FYNNEI come from the germline V gene. CDR3 size: 13 residues. V shed 3 bases and J shed 4 bases, with 9 bases lying between them. Stated treatment: oral pan-JAK inhibitor, 5-10 mg twice daily. RNA, once extracted, was reverse transcribed into cDNA for use as the sequencing template. Here immunoSEQ multiplex PCR was the method, and the copy in TCRdb shows in-frame clones only, minus some. The repertoire consists of 60,000 to 85,000 clones, with around two thirds occurring once and the leading ten covering about 25%. The sequence derives from a human donor with alopecia areata. The rearrangement links TRBV2 to TRBJ1-1; D is uncertain. This material consisted of CD8+ T cells sorted from blood, taken at week 24, from a patient treated with tofacitinib. The CDR3 reads CASSDGGFTEAFF. The CDR3 DNA sequence: TGTGCCAGCAGTGACGGAGGGTTCACTGAAGCTTTCTTT.